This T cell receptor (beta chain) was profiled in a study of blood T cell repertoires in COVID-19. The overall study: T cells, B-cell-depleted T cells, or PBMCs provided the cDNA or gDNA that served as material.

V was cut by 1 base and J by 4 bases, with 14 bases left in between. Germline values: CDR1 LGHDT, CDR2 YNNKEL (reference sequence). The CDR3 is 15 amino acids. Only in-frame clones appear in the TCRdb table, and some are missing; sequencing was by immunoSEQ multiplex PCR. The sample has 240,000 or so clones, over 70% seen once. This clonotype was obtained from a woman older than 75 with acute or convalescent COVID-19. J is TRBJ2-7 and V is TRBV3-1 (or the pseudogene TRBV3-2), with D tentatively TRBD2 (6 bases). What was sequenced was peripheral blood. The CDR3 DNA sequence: TGTGCCAGCAGCCAAGCGAGGGGACTCGGGTACGAGCAGTACTTC. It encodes CASSQARGLGYEQYF.